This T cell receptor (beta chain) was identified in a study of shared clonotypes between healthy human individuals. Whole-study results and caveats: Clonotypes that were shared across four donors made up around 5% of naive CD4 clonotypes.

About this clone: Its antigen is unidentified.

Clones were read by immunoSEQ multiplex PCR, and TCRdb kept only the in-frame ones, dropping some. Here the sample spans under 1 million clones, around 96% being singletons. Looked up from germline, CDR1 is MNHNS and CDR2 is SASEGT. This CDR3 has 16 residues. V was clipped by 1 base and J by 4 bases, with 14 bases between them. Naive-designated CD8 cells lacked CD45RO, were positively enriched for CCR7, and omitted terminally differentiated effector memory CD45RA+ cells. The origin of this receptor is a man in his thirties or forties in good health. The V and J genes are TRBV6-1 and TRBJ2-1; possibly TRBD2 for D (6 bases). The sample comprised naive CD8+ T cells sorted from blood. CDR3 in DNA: TGTGCCAGCAGTGAAGGGGGGGTCGGCTTTTACAATGAGCAGTTCTTC. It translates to CASSEGGVGFYNEQFF.